Listed below are T cell receptor beta chains from one sample, sequenced in a study of blood T cell repertoires in COVID-19. TCRdb's copy holds only in-frame clones and misses some; the assay was immunoSEQ multiplex PCR. In the table there are 89,000 or so clones, about 83% of which are singletons. Material for sequencing was peripheral blood. These receptors originate from a man aged 50 to 59 with active COVID-19. The CDR3 runs from the conserved cysteine through the conserved F or W. Each record gives: CDR3 length, D gene, clone size, V gene, J gene, CDR3 DNA, CDR3 protein. D genes are given only for firm matches. Not all rows give a size; the values are once, few, many and, for expanded clones, a class.

len: 14
d_gene: -
abundance: -
v_gene: TRBV6-5
j_gene: TRBJ2-7
CDR3nt: TGTGCCAGCAGTTACTCCGACAGAGGCTACGAGCAGTACTTC
CDR3aa: CASSYSDRGYEQYF

len: 16
d_gene: TRBD1
abundance: -
v_gene: TRBV9
j_gene: TRBJ2-7
CDR3nt: TGTGCCAGCAGCGTCGCACCGGGACAGGGGGTCTACGAGCAGTACTTC
CDR3aa: CASSVAPGQGVYEQYF

len: 15
d_gene: -
abundance: -
v_gene: TRBV28
j_gene: TRBJ2-7
CDR3nt: TGTGCCAGCAGCCCCGTGGCGGGGGCGGGTTACGAGCAGTACTTC
CDR3aa: CASSPVAGAGYEQYF

len: 16
d_gene: -
abundance: -
v_gene: TRBV2
j_gene: TRBJ2-3
CDR3nt: TGTGCCAGCAATGGGAACGGCCAGGGGTGGGCAGATACGCAGTATTTT
CDR3aa: CASNGNGQGWADTQYF

len: 12
d_gene: -
abundance: once
v_gene: TRBV19
j_gene: TRBJ1-4
CDR3nt: TGTGCCAGTAGTATCAAGGGGGAAAAACTGTTTTTT
CDR3aa: CASSIKGEKLFF

len: 15
d_gene: -
abundance: -
v_gene: TRBV30
j_gene: TRBJ2-3
CDR3nt: TGTGCCTGGACCGAGAGCGCTTTTAGCACAGATACGCAGTATTTT
CDR3aa: CAWTESAFSTDTQYF

len: 16
d_gene: TRBD2
abundance: -
v_gene: TRBV19
j_gene: TRBJ2-5
CDR3nt: TGTGCCAGTAGTACCCCTCGTAGCGGGGGGCAAGAGACCCAGTACTTC
CDR3aa: CASSTPRSGGQETQYF

len: 15
d_gene: -
abundance: -
v_gene: TRBV9
j_gene: TRBJ2-1
CDR3nt: TGTGCCAGCAGCGTAGCGGCGGTGTCCTACAATGAGCAGTTCTTC
CDR3aa: CASSVAAVSYNEQFF

len: 15
d_gene: TRBD1
abundance: -
v_gene: TRBV11-3
j_gene: TRBJ2-3
CDR3nt: TGTGCCAGCAGCCCCGACAGGGGGTTCACAGATACGCAGTATTTT
CDR3aa: CASSPDRGFTDTQYF

len: 15
d_gene: TRBD1
abundance: -
v_gene: TRBV28
j_gene: TRBJ1-6
CDR3nt: TGTGCCAGCAGGGACAGGGACGGGAATAATTCACCCCTCCACTTT
CDR3aa: CASRDRDGNNSPLHF

len: 17
d_gene: -
abundance: -
v_gene: TRBV28
j_gene: TRBJ1-2
CDR3nt: TGTGCCAGCACTCGGGGGGGTCAGAGGGCAGCTAACTATGGCTACACCTTC
CDR3aa: CASTRGGQRAANYGYTF

len: 15
d_gene: -
abundance: -
v_gene: TRBV7-9
j_gene: TRBJ2-3
CDR3nt: TGTGCCAGCAGCCCGATGGGAGGCGGGTCAGATACGCAGTATTTT
CDR3aa: CASSPMGGGSDTQYF

len: 14
d_gene: -
abundance: -
v_gene: TRBV30
j_gene: TRBJ2-3
CDR3nt: TGTGCCTGGGCGCGAGAGAGCGGGACAGATACGCAGTATTTT
CDR3aa: CAWARESGTDTQYF

len: 12
d_gene: TRBD1
abundance: -
v_gene: TRBV5-4
j_gene: TRBJ1-1
CDR3nt: TGTGCCATCGGACAGGGGGTTCCTGAAGCTTTCTTT
CDR3aa: CAIGQGVPEAFF

len: 16
d_gene: -
abundance: -
v_gene: TRBV27
j_gene: TRBJ2-1
CDR3nt: TGTGCCAGCAGATCCCACTGGGCGGGACCTGACAATGAGCAGTTCTTC
CDR3aa: CASRSHWAGPDNEQFF

len: 19
d_gene: TRBD2
abundance: -
v_gene: TRBV28
j_gene: TRBJ2-2
CDR3nt: TGTGCCAGCAGCTCGGGACTAGCGGGGGGGCTAAGGGGCACCGGGGAGCTGTTTTTT
CDR3aa: CASSSGLAGGLRGTGELFF

len: 12
d_gene: -
abundance: -
v_gene: TRBV28
j_gene: TRBJ2-2
CDR3nt: TGTGCCAGCAGCTCAGGGACTGGGGAGCTGTTTTTT
CDR3aa: CASSSGTGELFF

len: 17
d_gene: -
abundance: -
v_gene: TRBV5-4
j_gene: TRBJ2-2
CDR3nt: TGTGCCAGCAGCTTGGCCCCGGGGAAGTTGATCGCCGGGGAGCTGTTTTTT
CDR3aa: CASSLAPGKLIAGELFF

len: 14
d_gene: -
abundance: -
v_gene: TRBV6-2/TRBV6-3
j_gene: TRBJ2-7
CDR3nt: TGTGCCAGCAGCGATAGCCCTAGCTCCTACGAGCAGTACTTC
CDR3aa: CASSDSPSSYEQYF

len: 16
d_gene: TRBD2
abundance: -
v_gene: TRBV7-6
j_gene: TRBJ2-4
CDR3nt: TGTGCCAGCAGCTTAGCCCCCCGCGGGGGGGAAAACATTCAGTACTTC
CDR3aa: CASSLAPRGGENIQYF

len: 16
d_gene: -
abundance: -
v_gene: TRBV18
j_gene: TRBJ1-3
CDR3nt: TGTGCCAGCTCACCGATCGACAGCCACTCTGGAAACACCATATATTTT
CDR3aa: CASSPIDSHSGNTIYF

len: 14
d_gene: -
abundance: -
v_gene: TRBV7-2
j_gene: TRBJ2-5
CDR3nt: TGTGCCAGCACCTCTAGCCACTCAGGAGAGACCCAGTACTTC
CDR3aa: CASTSSHSGETQYF

len: 19
d_gene: -
abundance: -
v_gene: TRBV9
j_gene: TRBJ2-7
CDR3nt: TGTGCCAGCAGCGTAAAGGAATGGGTAAGCGGTCCGGAGAAGTACGAGCAGTACTTC
CDR3aa: CASSVKEWVSGPEKYEQYF

len: 15
d_gene: -
abundance: -
v_gene: TRBV7-2
j_gene: TRBJ1-3
CDR3nt: TGTGCCAGCAGCTCTCGGACAGTCACCGGAAACACCATATATTTT
CDR3aa: CASSSRTVTGNTIYF

len: 12
d_gene: TRBD2
abundance: -
v_gene: TRBV18
j_gene: TRBJ2-7
CDR3nt: TGTGCCAGCTCACCCAGGGAGGGCGAGCAGTACTTC
CDR3aa: CASSPREGEQYF

len: 13
d_gene: -
abundance: -
v_gene: TRBV6-6
j_gene: TRBJ1-1
CDR3nt: TGTGCCAGCAGTTACTCGAGTCCAGGGCAGGCTTTCTTT
CDR3aa: CASSYSSPGQAFF

len: 11
d_gene: -
abundance: -
v_gene: TRBV4-1
j_gene: TRBJ1-1
CDR3nt: TGCGCCAGCAGCCAAGGGTATGGGGCCTTCTTT
CDR3aa: CASSQGYGAFF

len: 13
d_gene: TRBD1
abundance: -
v_gene: TRBV27
j_gene: TRBJ1-1
CDR3nt: TGTGCCAGCAGTCACAGGGGGAACACTGAAGCTTTCTTT
CDR3aa: CASSHRGNTEAFF

len: 14
d_gene: TRBD2
abundance: -
v_gene: TRBV7-2
j_gene: TRBJ2-7
CDR3nt: TGTGCCAGCAGCTTCCTAGCGGGGGGGAGCGAGCAGTACTTC
CDR3aa: CASSFLAGGSEQYF

len: 16
d_gene: TRBD2
abundance: -
v_gene: TRBV6-5
j_gene: TRBJ2-7
CDR3nt: TGTGCCAGCAGTTACTCCCTACTAGCGGGAACCTACGAGCAGTACTTC
CDR3aa: CASSYSLLAGTYEQYF

len: 15
d_gene: -
abundance: -
v_gene: TRBV27
j_gene: TRBJ1-6
CDR3nt: TGTGCCAGCAGTCCTAGCCCTGACAGGCACTCACCCCTCCACTTT
CDR3aa: CASSPSPDRHSPLHF

len: 16
d_gene: TRBD1
abundance: -
v_gene: TRBV2
j_gene: TRBJ1-5
CDR3nt: TGTGCCAGCAGGAGACAGGGGACGGTGGGCAATCAGCCCCAGCATTTT
CDR3aa: CASRRQGTVGNQPQHF

len: 15
d_gene: -
abundance: -
v_gene: TRBV11-2
j_gene: TRBJ2-1
CDR3nt: TGTGCCAGCAGCTTAGACAGGGCGAAGGGGGATGAGCAGTTCTTC
CDR3aa: CASSLDRAKGDEQFF

len: 13
d_gene: TRBD1
abundance: -
v_gene: TRBV7-2
j_gene: TRBJ2-5
CDR3nt: TGTGCCAGCAGCCCTAACAGGGGAGAGACCCAGTACTTC
CDR3aa: CASSPNRGETQYF

len: 17
d_gene: TRBD2
abundance: -
v_gene: TRBV28
j_gene: TRBJ2-1
CDR3nt: TGTGCCAGCAGTTCCTTGCGGGAGGGGGTGTCCTACAATGAGCAGTTCTTC
CDR3aa: CASSSLREGVSYNEQFF

len: 14
d_gene: -
abundance: -
v_gene: TRBV5-6
j_gene: TRBJ2-7
CDR3nt: TGTGCCAGCAGCTTGGCCCTCAGGTCCCGTCAGCAGTACTTC
CDR3aa: CASSLALRSRQQYF

len: 14
d_gene: -
abundance: once
v_gene: TRBV7-2
j_gene: TRBJ2-1
CDR3nt: TGTGCCAGCAGCTTATCGTACAGAAACAATGAGCAGTTCTTC
CDR3aa: CASSLSYRNNEQFF

len: 14
d_gene: -
abundance: -
v_gene: TRBV5-4
j_gene: TRBJ2-1
CDR3nt: TGTGCCAGCAGACCGGGCCATTTTCAGGGTGAGCAGTTCTTC
CDR3aa: CASRPGHFQGEQFF

len: 16
d_gene: -
abundance: -
v_gene: TRBV7-2
j_gene: TRBJ1-6
CDR3nt: TGTGCCAGCAGCTTAATGTCGGGGATGGGAAATTCACCCCTCCACTTT
CDR3aa: CASSLMSGMGNSPLHF

len: 11
d_gene: -
abundance: -
v_gene: TRBV2
j_gene: TRBJ2-7
CDR3nt: TGTGCCAGCAGACAGGGTTACGAGCAGTACTTC
CDR3aa: CASRQGYEQYF

len: 14
d_gene: TRBD1
abundance: -
v_gene: TRBV9
j_gene: TRBJ1-1
CDR3nt: TGTGCCAGCAGCCCACGGGACAGTCGACTTGAAGCTTTCTTT
CDR3aa: CASSPRDSRLEAFF

len: 17
d_gene: -
abundance: few
v_gene: TRBV5-1
j_gene: TRBJ1-3
CDR3nt: TGCGCCAGCAGTCCGACCCCCTCAGGGGAACCTGGAAACACCATATATTTT
CDR3aa: CASSPTPSGEPGNTIYF

len: 13
d_gene: -
abundance: -
v_gene: TRBV28
j_gene: TRBJ2-7
CDR3nt: TGTGCCACATTAGGGGACAAACGCTACGAGCAGTACTTC
CDR3aa: CATLGDKRYEQYF

len: 14
d_gene: -
abundance: -
v_gene: TRBV9
j_gene: TRBJ2-2
CDR3nt: TGTGCCAGCAGCGCCGACAGGAACACCGGGGAGCTGTTTTTT
CDR3aa: CASSADRNTGELFF

len: 17
d_gene: TRBD2
abundance: -
v_gene: TRBV3-1/TRBV3-2
j_gene: TRBJ2-5
CDR3nt: TGTGCCAGCAGCCAACCCCCGGGGACTAGCGGGGGAGAGACCCAGTACTTC
CDR3aa: CASSQPPGTSGGETQYF

len: 15
d_gene: -
abundance: few
v_gene: TRBV28
j_gene: TRBJ1-6
CDR3nt: TGTGCCAGCAGTTTCCGTGCCAGGGATAATTCACCCCTCCACTTT
CDR3aa: CASSFRARDNSPLHF

len: 17
d_gene: TRBD2
abundance: -
v_gene: TRBV28
j_gene: TRBJ2-3
CDR3nt: TGTGCCAGCAGCCCACTTGGGACTAGCGGGAGCACAGATACGCAGTATTTT
CDR3aa: CASSPLGTSGSTDTQYF

len: 19
d_gene: TRBD1
abundance: -
v_gene: TRBV7-3
j_gene: TRBJ1-2
CDR3nt: TGTGCCAGCAGCTTATATCCGGGTGGACAGGGGGCTATAGGCTATGGCTACACCTTC
CDR3aa: CASSLYPGGQGAIGYGYTF

len: 18
d_gene: TRBD2
abundance: -
v_gene: TRBV7-7
j_gene: TRBJ2-5
CDR3nt: TGTGCTAGCAGCTTAGCGGCTAGCGGGGGGTTGTACCAAGAGACCCAGTACTTC
CDR3aa: CASSLAASGGLYQETQYF

len: 12
d_gene: TRBD1
abundance: once
v_gene: TRBV2
j_gene: TRBJ2-5
CDR3nt: TGTGCCAGCAGCGGGGACAGGGGTACCCAGTACTTC
CDR3aa: CASSGDRGTQYF

len: 17
d_gene: TRBD2
abundance: -
v_gene: TRBV14
j_gene: TRBJ2-3
CDR3nt: TGTGCCAGCAGCCAAGATTTTACTAGCGGGGTGAAAAATACGCAGTATTTT
CDR3aa: CASSQDFTSGVKNTQYF

len: 14
d_gene: -
abundance: -
v_gene: TRBV7-8
j_gene: TRBJ1-2
CDR3nt: TGTGCCAGCAGCCCTAGGTTGGAGGGGTATGGCTACACCTTC
CDR3aa: CASSPRLEGYGYTF

len: 15
d_gene: TRBD1
abundance: -
v_gene: TRBV2
j_gene: TRBJ2-7
CDR3nt: TGTGCCAGCAGTTCCCCGGGACAGGGAGTTTACGAGCAGTACTTC
CDR3aa: CASSSPGQGVYEQYF

len: 14
d_gene: -
abundance: once
v_gene: TRBV9
j_gene: TRBJ1-5
CDR3nt: TGTGCCAGCAGCGTAGGTGACGGAGATCAGCCCCAGCATTTT
CDR3aa: CASSVGDGDQPQHF

len: 15
d_gene: TRBD1
abundance: few
v_gene: TRBV7-2
j_gene: TRBJ1-1
CDR3nt: TGTGCCAGCAGCTGGACGGGACAGGGAACAACTGAAGCTTTCTTT
CDR3aa: CASSWTGQGTTEAFF

len: 12
d_gene: -
abundance: -
v_gene: TRBV13
j_gene: TRBJ1-2
CDR3nt: TGTGCCAGCAGCCTCACCGGTCGTGGCTACACCTTC
CDR3aa: CASSLTGRGYTF

len: 15
d_gene: TRBD1
abundance: few
v_gene: TRBV9
j_gene: TRBJ1-6
CDR3nt: TGTGCCAGCAGCGCTGACAGGGGAGGGGACTCACCCCTCCACTTT
CDR3aa: CASSADRGGDSPLHF

len: 12
d_gene: TRBD1
abundance: -
v_gene: TRBV2
j_gene: TRBJ1-1
CDR3nt: TGTGCCAGCAGTCCAAGCAGGGGGGCGGCTTTCTTT
CDR3aa: CASSPSRGAAFF

len: 16
d_gene: -
abundance: -
v_gene: TRBV11-2
j_gene: TRBJ1-6
CDR3nt: TGTGCCAGCAGCTTAGCCCTCTTCTCCTATAATTCACCCCTCCACTTT
CDR3aa: CASSLALFSYNSPLHF

len: 15
d_gene: TRBD2
abundance: -
v_gene: TRBV9
j_gene: TRBJ2-2
CDR3nt: TGTGCCAGCAGCGTCGGGGGGAGGGACACCGGGGAGCTGTTTTTT
CDR3aa: CASSVGGRDTGELFF